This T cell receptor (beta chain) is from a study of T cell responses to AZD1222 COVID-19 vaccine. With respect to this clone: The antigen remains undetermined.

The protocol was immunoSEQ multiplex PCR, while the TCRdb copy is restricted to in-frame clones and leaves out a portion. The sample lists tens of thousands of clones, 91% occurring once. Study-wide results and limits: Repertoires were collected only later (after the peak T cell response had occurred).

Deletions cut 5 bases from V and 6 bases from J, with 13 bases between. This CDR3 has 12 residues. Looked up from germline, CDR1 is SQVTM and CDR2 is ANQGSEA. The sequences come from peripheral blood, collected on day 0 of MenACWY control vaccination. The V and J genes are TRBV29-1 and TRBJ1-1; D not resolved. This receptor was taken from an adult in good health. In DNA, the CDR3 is TGCAGCGTTAAACTAGGCGGAGCTGAAGCTTTCTTT. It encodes CSVKLGGAEAFF.